A single sample is the source of the 29 T cell receptor beta chains below, sequenced in a study of Graves' ophthalmopathy and Graves' hyperthyroidism. For repertoire sequencing, the TCR beta CDR3 regions were amplified from RNA transcripts. The library came from an HTBI-primed first-round RT-PCR and a second-round multiplex PCR. TCRdb reprocessed the multiplex PCR reads with MiXCR, giving one entry per CDR3 protein. The sample includes approximately 500,000 distinct CDR3 sequences, under 15% of them seen just once. The sequenced material came from blood. The source of these receptors is a woman under 40 with Graves' ophthalmopathy.

In this sample, this clonotype turned up a few times. The rearrangement uses TRBV3-1 and TRBJ2-7; perhaps D is TRBD1 or TRBD2 (5 bases each). V lost 5 bases and J lost 2, with 13 bases in between. Germline CDR1 reads LGHDT; CDR2 reads YNNKEL (reference sequence). The CDR3 loop spans 14 amino acids. The CDR3: CASSYRDATYEQYF. In nucleotides, the CDR3 is TGTGCCAGCAGCTACCGGGACGCAACCTACGAGCAGTACTTC.

There are many counts of this clonotype. J is TRBJ2-5 and V is TRBV6-2 or TRBV6-3, with D possibly TRBD2 on 6 matching bases. The CDR3 sequence is 15 residues long. Germline CDR1 and CDR2: MNHEY and SVGEGT. With 7 bases removed from V and 0 bases from J, the gap between germline ends came to 15 bases. The CDR3 DNA reads as TGTGCCAGCACCAAAGGCATAGCGGACCAAGAGACCCAGTACTTC. Its protein is CASTKGIADQETQYF.

Concerning this clonotype: This likely came from a read error, as a far larger clone is one base away. This chain uses TRBV28 with TRBJ2-7, with 9 bases aligning to TRBD2. From germline, CDR1 is MDHEN and CDR2 SYDVKM. The CDR3 runs to 14 residues. The CDR3: CASSLAGGSYEQSF. DNA for the CDR3: TGTGCCAGCAGTTTAGCGGGGGGGTCCTACGAGCAGTCCTTC.

This clonotype was recorded many times. The chain combines TRBV7-3 with TRBJ2-7; D possibly matches TRBD1 or TRBD2 (6 bases each). The CDR3 totals 13 residues. Germline V gene sequence: CDR1 SGHTA, CDR2 FQGTGA. Between the trimmed V and J ends, which lost 5 bases and 6 bases, there was a span of 14 bases. The CDR3 bases are TGTGCCAGCAGCATACAGGGAGGCAGCGAGCAGTACTTC. Its translation is CASSIQGGSEQYF.

This clonotype was counted at least ten times. The V gene is TRBV27, the J gene TRBJ2-5, with TRBD2 identical over 7 bases. Germline assignment: CDR1 MNHEY and CDR2 SMNVEV (reference sequence). This CDR3 region has 17 residues. Trimming cost V 4 bases and J 3 bases; bases outside gene matches: 14. The CDR3 is CASSSLTSVKNEETQYF. CDR3 DNA sequence: TGTGCCAGCAGTTCGCTAACTAGCGTGAAAAACGAAGAGACCCAGTACTTC.

This chain connects TRBV12-3 or TRBV12-4 to TRBJ1-5; TRBD1 might be the D (5 bases). This CDR3 contains 13 residues. Between the trimmed V and J ends, which lost 6 bases and 5 bases, there was a span of 11 bases. The CDR3 DNA follows: TGTGCCAGCAGCTGGGGGTTAGATCAGCCCCAGCATTTT. Its protein product is CASSWGLDQPQHF.

This clonotype was observed at least ten times. The chain uses TRBV5-1 and TRBJ2-7, with D maybe TRBD1 (6 bases). This CDR3 region has 12 residues. Germline V lookup: CDR1 SGHRS, CDR2 YFSETQ. The V end lost 5 bases, the J end lost 3 bases, and 9 bases lay between the germline ends. The CDR3 region is CASRWDNYEQYF. Written as DNA, the CDR3 is TGCGCCAGCAGGTGGGACAACTACGAGCAGTACTTC. The whole variable domain, remainder taken from reference TRBV5-1 and TRBJ2-7, is KAGVTQTPRYLIKTRGQQVTLSCSPISGHRSVSWYQQTPGQGLQFLFEYFSETQRNKGNFPGRFSGRQFSNSRSEMNVSTLELGDSALYLCASRWDNYEQYFGPGTRLTVT.

This clonotype occurred many times. J is TRBJ1-5 and V is TRBV28, with D possibly being TRBD1 (6 bases). The CDR3 is 16 amino acids. V shed 3 bases and J shed 3 bases, with 15 bases lying between them. The germline CDR1 and CDR2 sequences are MDHEN and SYDVKM. The CDR3 region is CASSFPGVGYNQPQHF. As DNA, the CDR3 is TGTGCCAGCAGTTTTCCAGGGGTGGGTTACAATCAGCCCCAGCATTTT.

This rearrangement joins TRBV28 to TRBJ2-5; 7 bases are a match to TRBD2. From germline, CDR1 is MDHEN and CDR2 SYDVKM. The V and J ends lost 10 bases and 2 bases, in that order; junction bases with no gene match: 10. CDR3 length: 14 residues. The CDR3 loop reads CATTRLARQETQYF. Here the CDR3 DNA reads TGTGCCACTACTAGACTAGCCAGGCAAGAGACCCAGTACTTC.

There are many counts of this clonotype. This rearrangement joins TRBV28 to TRBJ1-5; D perhaps matches TRBD1 (6 bases). The germline gives CDR1 MDHEN, CDR2 SYDVKM. The CDR3 has 14 residues. The germline V and J ends were trimmed by 1 base and 16 bases, with 20 bases remaining between them. CDR3 sequence reads: CASSLFQGTGAGHF. For the CDR3, the DNA is TGTGCCAGCAGTTTATTTCAGGGGACGGGAGCCGGACATTTT.

There are many counts of this clonotype. This chain links TRBV12-3 or TRBV12-4 with TRBJ1-6; the D is unclear. There are 15 residues in the CDR3. Deletions cut 7 bases from V and 0 bases from J, with 10 bases between. CDR3 sequence reads: CASTFRSSYNSPLHF. The CDR3 bases are TGTGCCAGCACCTTCAGGAGCTCCTATAATTCACCCCTCCACTTT.

The chain carries TRBV6-1 and TRBJ1-5; the match to TRBD1 covers 9 bases. The length of the CDR3 is 15 residues. V was pared by 4 bases and J by 6 bases, with 7 bases of the junction left unmatched. Germline V lookup: CDR1 MNHNS, CDR2 SASEGT. For the CDR3, the DNA is TGTGCCAGCAGTGCCCCGGGACAGGGCAGTCAGCCCCAGCATTTT. Translation: CASSAPGQGSQPQHF.

This clonotype has more than one count but fewer than ten. J is TRBJ1-3 and V is TRBV4-1, with D perhaps matching TRBD1 (5 bases). This CDR3 region has 15 residues. CDR1 and CDR2 (germline): MGHRA, YSYEKL. Trimming shortened V by 7 bases and J by 3 bases, and 16 bases separated the two germline ends. The CDR3 coding sequence is TGCGCCAGCACCAGCCAGGGAATCGGTGGAAACACCATATATTTT. Residues: CASTSQGIGGNTIYF.

This clonotype was seen ten or more times. The rearrangement joins TRBV6-5 to TRBJ1-2; D gene unclear. The CDR3 contains 13 residues. V was cut by 7 bases and J by 0 bases, with 9 bases left in between. CDR1 is MNHEY and CDR2 is SVGAGI in the germline V gene. DNA of the CDR3: TGTGCCAGCACCGCCAACCCTAACTATGGCTACACCTTC. Its translation is CASTANPNYGYTF.

This clonotype came up many times. V usage is TRBV10-3 and J usage is TRBJ1-1, with D uncertain. The CDR3 extends over 15 amino acids. Germline V gene lookup returns CDR1 ENHRY and CDR2 SYGVKD. V lost 3 bases and J lost 4, with 15 bases in between. CDR3 coding DNA: TGTGCCATCAGTGAAGGGCCCCGGGAGTCCACTGAAGCTTTCTTT. This gives the protein CAISEGPRESTEAFF.

The chain is built from TRBV20-1 and TRBJ2-7; the D gene is possibly TRBD2 (6 bases). This CDR3 contains 12 residues. Germline V gene sequence: CDR1 DFQATT, CDR2 SNEGSKA (reference sequence). Written as DNA, the CDR3 is TGCAGGGGGGGACCTAGTAGACACGAGCAGTACTTC. Its protein product is CRGGPSRHEQYF.

This clonotype was found many times. V usage is TRBV6-5 and J usage is TRBJ1-5; possibly TRBD1 for D (6 bases). Germline assignment: CDR1 MNHEY and CDR2 SVGAGI. Trimming removed 7 bases at V and 6 bases at J, with 13 bases between. The CDR3 contains 13 residues. The CDR3 bases are TGTGCCAGCAAAACCAGGGGTGGTCAGCCCCAGCATTTT. Translated: CASKTRGGQPQHF.

Ten or more counts support this clonotype. The gene calls are TRBV27 and TRBJ1-6; no reliable D call. Between the trimmed V and J ends, which lost 4 bases and 12 bases, there was a span of 13 bases. This CDR3 region has 13 residues. Germline values: CDR1 MNHEY, CDR2 SMNVEV (reference sequence). The DNA of the CDR3 is TGTGCCAGCAGTTCAGCTCCGACGGGACCCCTCCACTTT. Translated: CASSSAPTGPLHF.

This clonotype has at least ten counts. The gene calls are TRBV19 and TRBJ2-2; the match to TRBD1 covers 8 bases. The CDR3 sequence is 16 residues long. The V gene end was trimmed by 5 bases and the J gene end by 6 bases; junction bases not matched to a gene: 11. Per germline, CDR1 LNHDA and CDR2 SQIVND (reference sequence). The CDR3 here is CASSVSAGQVSGELFF. The CDR3 nucleotides read TGTGCCAGTAGTGTCTCCGCGGGACAGGTTTCCGGGGAGCTGTTTTTT.

Comment on this clonotype: It may be a read error: a sequence one base away is much more abundant. The rearrangement uses TRBV7-8 and TRBJ1-6; 7 bases are shared with TRBD1. The CDR3 extends over 15 amino acids. V was clipped by 1 base and J by 9 bases; unmatched bases: 6. In germline, CDR1 is SGHVS, CDR2 FQNEAQ. The CDR3 region has the DNA TGTGCCAGCAGCTTAGTGACAGGGCTGGGTTCACCCCTCCACTTT. Its protein is CASSLVTGLGSPLHF.

DNA of the CDR3: TGTGCCAGCAGCTTAATTCCCCGGTCCGCACTACAAGAGACCCAGTACTTC. It is translated as CASSLIPRSALQETQYF. The chain recombines TRBV11-3 with TRBJ2-5, with D uncertain. V dropped 2 bases and J dropped 2 bases, with 18 bases sitting between them. The CDR3 length is 17 residues. Germline assignment: CDR1 SGHNT and CDR2 YENEEA.

There are many counts of this clonotype. The chain is built from TRBV6-5 and TRBJ2-5; 7 bases fit TRBD2. With 8 bases clipped from V and 5 bases from J, the junction kept 11 bases outside the gene matches. This CDR3 has 14 residues. CDR1 is MNHEY, CDR2 SVGAGI, per germline. The CDR3 DNA is TGTGCCAGCGGTCCTGGGGGGGTGGCGGAGACCCAGTACTTC. Protein product: CASGPGGVAETQYF.

This chain uses TRBV12-3 or TRBV12-4 with TRBJ2-5; D may be TRBD1 (5 bases). The germline V and J ends were trimmed by 1 base and 5 bases, with 11 bases remaining between them. The CDR3 sequence is 14 residues long. Here the CDR3 reads CASSLDGASETQYF. The CDR3 nucleotides are TGTGCCAGCAGTTTAGATGGGGCAAGTGAGACCCAGTACTTC.

This sequence joins TRBV15 and TRBJ2-7; TRBD1 aligns across 10 bases. There are 16 residues in the CDR3. The germline CDR1 and CDR2 sequences are LNHNV and YYDKDF (reference sequence). The V and J ends lost 3 bases and 3 bases, in that order; junction bases with no gene match: 8. The CDR3 region is CATSRDGTGDFYEQYF. Written as DNA, the CDR3 is TGTGCCACCAGCAGGGATGGGACAGGGGACTTCTACGAGCAGTACTTC. Full variable domain (missing parts from reference TRBV15 and TRBJ2-7): DAMVIQNPRYQVTQFGKPVTLSCSQTLNHNVMYWYQQKSSQAPKLLFHYYDKDFNNEADTPDNFQSRRPNTSFCFLDIRSPGLGDTAMYLCATSRDGTGDFYEQYFGPGTRLTVT.

This clonotype came up many times. The J gene is TRBJ2-5, the V gene TRBV20-1; 9 positions match TRBD2. V dropped 6 bases and J dropped 5; count of bases not matched to a gene: 13. The germline CDR1 and CDR2 sequences are DFQATT and SNEGSKA (reference sequence). There are 15 residues in the CDR3. CDR3 DNA: TGCAGTGCCTCCAGAAGGGCGGGGGGGCTGGAGACCCAGTACTTC. Translating it yields CSASRRAGGLETQYF.

Points on this clonotype: A much bigger clone sits one base away, suggesting this may be a read error. The J gene is TRBJ2-2, the V gene TRBV12-5; D may be TRBD2 (5 bases). This CDR3 region has 15 residues. Germline CDR1 and CDR2: LGHNT and FRNRAP. Written as DNA, the CDR3 is TGTGCTAGTGGTTTTGGAAGGGAGTACACCGGGGAGCTGTTGTTT. It specifies CASGFGREYTGELLF.

This clonotype came up many times. The rearrangement joins TRBV11-2 to TRBJ1-1; a weak D match, TRBD1 (6 bases). The V end was cut by 7 bases, the J end by 7 bases, with 22 bases between. The CDR3 extends over 15 amino acids. Germline V gene lookup returns CDR1 SGHAT and CDR2 FQNNGV. CDR3: CASIEPGHTIFEAFF. The DNA for the CDR3 is TGTGCCAGCATCGAACCGGGACATACTATTTTTGAAGCTTTCTTT.

The V call is TRBV3-1, the J call TRBJ2-2; possible D gene TRBD2, 6 bases. CDR1 and CDR2 from the germline V gene are LGHDT and YNNKEL (reference sequence). The V gene lost 6 bases and the J gene lost 4 bases, with 18 bases spanning the gap. The CDR3 consists of 16 residues. The CDR3: CASRRRDGMATGELFF. The CDR3 coding sequence is TGTGCCAGCAGGCGGCGGGACGGAATGGCCACCGGGGAGCTGTTTTTT.

This clonotype has a count of ten or more. The V gene is TRBV2, the J gene TRBJ2-7, with a weak D call TRBD1 (6 bases). Germline-derived CDR1 and CDR2 are SNHLY and FYNNEI. This CDR3 is built from 14 residues. The V end was cut by 4 bases, the J end by 6 bases, with 16 bases between. The CDR3 DNA follows: TGTGCCAGCAGTGGTCCGTACAGGGTGCGCGAGCAGTACTTC. The encoded protein is CASSGPYRVREQYF.